This TCR beta chain came from a study of T cell clones after liver transplantation. Study context: TCRbeta sequencing after a pre-transplant mixed lymphocyte reaction identified graft-donor-reactive clones, later tracked in post-transplant blood. Three of the eight recipients were HCV-positive; the rest had non-autoimmune, non-viral transplant indications.

Libraries were prepared by immunoSEQ multiplex PCR; TCRdb keeps only in-frame clonotypes and omits some of them. This sample carries some 120,000 clones, about nine tenths of them seen once, and the ten largest clones take approximately 0.78%. For this clone: Its antigen is still unknown.

Study results and caveats: A larger donor-reactive than third-party decline suggested partial antigen-specific deletion.

In germline, CDR1 is SGHAT, CDR2 FQNNGV. The CDR3 covers 15 residues. V lost 5 bases, J lost 1 base, and 15 bases lay in between. The material sequenced was CD4+ T cells from blood, taken 12 months after liver transplant. This rearrangement joins TRBV11-2 to TRBJ2-7, with a possible D match to TRBD1 (8 bases). The TCR originated in a human patient who received a liver transplant. Some T cells here may be from the graft donor. The CDR3 bases are TGTGCCAGCAGCCGCACAGGGGGGGCATCCTACGAGCAGTACTTC. This sequence encodes CASSRTGGASYEQYF.